This T cell receptor beta chain was sequenced in a study of early T cells in non-severe SARS-CoV-2 infection. Study-level background: Bulk RNA taken from unsorted whole blood was sequenced, leaving chains unpaired. General observations from the study: In VDJdb matching, anti-spike CD8 responses were favored while private and CD4 specificities went missing.

For this clonotype: The antigen is unknown.

In TCRdb, the 5' RACE reads were re-called with MiXCR into one record per CDR3 protein. The sample has fewer than 55,000 distinct CDR3 sequences, roughly 9.2% seen once. The CDR3 loop spans 12 amino acids. Germline V gene lookup returns CDR1 SGHDN and CDR2 FVKESK. V gave up 4 bases and J gave up 9 bases, with 10 bases separating them. The TCR comes from an adult who was a healthcare worker with PCR-confirmed SARS-CoV-2 infection or an uninfected control (not recorded which). The rearrangement joins TRBV14 to TRBJ2-1; D unclear. The sample consisted of whole blood. The CDR3 DNA reads TGTGCCAGCAGCCCCCGCCTAAGTGAGCAGTTCTTC. Its translation: CASSPRLSEQFF.